This TCR beta chain was sequenced during a study of T cells expressing NK-cell markers. Study observations and caveats: The contribution of dominant NKG2C+ clonotypes to CD8+ T cells in five to seven donors was roughly 1.0-7.5%.

CDR3 size: 15 residues. TCRdb reprocessed the 5' RACE reads, with one entry per CDR3 protein and no DNA. This sample's table reports approximately 170,000 distinct CDR3 sequences. Of note for this clonotype: Its antigen is unidentified.

The specimen sequenced was blood T cells: a sorted CD56 or NKG2C T cell subset, CD4+ or CD8+ T cells, or bulk PBMC T cells (not recorded which). The V call is TRBV12-3 or TRBV12-4, the J call TRBJ2-1; TCRdb calls TRBD1, which cannot be checked without DNA. The sequence was obtained from a man aged 18-70 years in good health. The CDR3 sequence is CASSSPGTGYNEQFF.